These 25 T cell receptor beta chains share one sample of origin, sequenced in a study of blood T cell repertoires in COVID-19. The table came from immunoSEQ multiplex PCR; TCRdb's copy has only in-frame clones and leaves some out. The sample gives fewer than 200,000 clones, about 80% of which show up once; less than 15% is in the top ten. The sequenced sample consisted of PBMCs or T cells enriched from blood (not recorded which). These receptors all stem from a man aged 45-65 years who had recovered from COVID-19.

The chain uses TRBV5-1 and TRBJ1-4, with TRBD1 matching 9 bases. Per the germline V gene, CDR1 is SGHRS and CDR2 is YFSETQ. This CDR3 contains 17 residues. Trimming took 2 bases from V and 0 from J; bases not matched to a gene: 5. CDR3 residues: CASSLGQGRATNEKLFF. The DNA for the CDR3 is TGCGCCAGCAGCTTAGGACAGGGGAGAGCAACTAATGAAAAACTGTTTTTT.

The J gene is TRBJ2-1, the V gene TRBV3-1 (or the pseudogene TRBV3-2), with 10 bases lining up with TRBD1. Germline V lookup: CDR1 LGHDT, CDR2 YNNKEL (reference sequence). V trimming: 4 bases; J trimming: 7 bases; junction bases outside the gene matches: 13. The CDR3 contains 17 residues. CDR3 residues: CASSLSSRDRGGNEQFF. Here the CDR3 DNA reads TGTGCCAGCAGCCTCTCGAGCCGGGACAGGGGAGGAAATGAGCAGTTCTTC.

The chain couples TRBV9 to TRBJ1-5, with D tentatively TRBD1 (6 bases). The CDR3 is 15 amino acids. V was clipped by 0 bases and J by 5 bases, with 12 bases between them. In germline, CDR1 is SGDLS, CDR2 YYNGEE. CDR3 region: CASSVGGQGHQPQHF. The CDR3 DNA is TGTGCCAGCAGCGTAGGGGGGCAGGGTCATCAGCCCCAGCATTTT.

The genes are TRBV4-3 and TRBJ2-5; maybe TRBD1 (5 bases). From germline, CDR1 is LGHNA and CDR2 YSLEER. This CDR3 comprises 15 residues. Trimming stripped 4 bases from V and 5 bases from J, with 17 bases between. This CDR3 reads CASSPRWGGAETQYF. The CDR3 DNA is TGCGCCAGCAGCCCTCGGTGGGGCGGCGCGGAGACCCAGTACTTC.

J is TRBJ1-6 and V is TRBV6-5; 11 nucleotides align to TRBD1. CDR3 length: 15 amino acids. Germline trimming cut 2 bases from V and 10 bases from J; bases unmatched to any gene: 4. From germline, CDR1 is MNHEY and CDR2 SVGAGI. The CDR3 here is CASSYQGQGESPLHF. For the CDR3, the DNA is TGTGCCAGCAGTTACCAGGGACAGGGGGAGTCACCCCTCCACTTT.

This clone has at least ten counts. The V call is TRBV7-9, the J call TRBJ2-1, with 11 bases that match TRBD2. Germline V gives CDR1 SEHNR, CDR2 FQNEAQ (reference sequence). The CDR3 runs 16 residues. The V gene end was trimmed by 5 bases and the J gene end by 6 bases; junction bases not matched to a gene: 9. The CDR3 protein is CASSPRGGLAGNEQFF. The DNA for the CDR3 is TGTGCCAGCAGCCCTAGGGGAGGACTAGCGGGCAATGAGCAGTTCTTC.

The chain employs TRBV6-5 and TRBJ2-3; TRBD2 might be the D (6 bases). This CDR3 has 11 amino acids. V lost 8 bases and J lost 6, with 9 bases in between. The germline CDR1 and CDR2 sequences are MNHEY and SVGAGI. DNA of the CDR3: TGTGCCAGCGGGGGGAGGGATACGCAGTATTTT. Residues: CASGGRDTQYF.

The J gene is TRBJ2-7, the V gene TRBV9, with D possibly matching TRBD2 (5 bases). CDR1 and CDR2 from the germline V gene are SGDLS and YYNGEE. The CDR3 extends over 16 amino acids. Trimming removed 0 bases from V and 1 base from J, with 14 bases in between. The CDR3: CASSVDGEVDSYEQYF. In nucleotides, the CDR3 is TGTGCCAGCAGCGTAGACGGGGAAGTCGATTCCTACGAGCAGTACTTC.

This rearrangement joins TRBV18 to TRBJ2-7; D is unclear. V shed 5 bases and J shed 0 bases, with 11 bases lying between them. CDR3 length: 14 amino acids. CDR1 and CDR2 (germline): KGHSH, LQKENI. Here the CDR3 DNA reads TGTGCCAGCTCAAAGACACAGAACTCCTACGAGCAGTACTTC. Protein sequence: CASSKTQNSYEQYF.

The DNA of the CDR3 is TGTGCCAGCAGGAAACTAGCGGGGGAGGGGGAGCTGTTTTTT. It yields the protein CASRKLAGEGELFF. The chain links TRBV2 to TRBJ2-2; 11 bases match TRBD2. Trimming took 6 bases from V and 8 from J; bases not matched to a gene: 5. The CDR3 spans 14 residues. CDR1 SNHLY and CDR2 FYNNEI come from the germline V gene.

CDR3: CASSGGKQGINYGYTF. In nucleotides, the CDR3 is TGTGCCAGCAGCGGGGGAAAACAGGGAATTAACTATGGCTACACCTTC. The chain links TRBV9 to TRBJ1-2; a possible D gene is TRBD1 (6 bases). CDR3 length: 16 amino acids. The V end was cut by 3 bases, the J end by 1 base, with 16 bases between. Per the germline V gene, CDR1 is SGDLS and CDR2 is YYNGEE. Filled out from reference TRBV9 and TRBJ1-2, the complete variable domain reads DSGVTQTPKHLITATGQRVTLRCSPRSGDLSVYWYQQSLDQGLQFLIQYYNGEERAKGNILERFSAQQFPDLHSELNLSSLELGDSALYFCASSGGKQGINYGYTFGSGTRLTVV.

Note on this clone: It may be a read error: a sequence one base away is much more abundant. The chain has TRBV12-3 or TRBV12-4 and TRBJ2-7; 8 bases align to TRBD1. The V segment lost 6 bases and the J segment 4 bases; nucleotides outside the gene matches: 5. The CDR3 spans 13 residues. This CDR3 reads CASSLQGEYEQYF. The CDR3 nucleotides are TGTGCCAGCAGCCTACAGGGGGAATACGAGCAGTACTTC.

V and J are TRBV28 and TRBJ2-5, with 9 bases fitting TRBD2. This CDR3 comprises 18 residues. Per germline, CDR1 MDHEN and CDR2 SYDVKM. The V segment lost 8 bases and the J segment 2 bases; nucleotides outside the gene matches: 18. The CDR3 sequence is CASRQLGRGGIRQETQYF. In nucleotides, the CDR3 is TGTGCCAGCCGACAACTGGGGCGGGGGGGCATACGGCAAGAGACCCAGTACTTC.

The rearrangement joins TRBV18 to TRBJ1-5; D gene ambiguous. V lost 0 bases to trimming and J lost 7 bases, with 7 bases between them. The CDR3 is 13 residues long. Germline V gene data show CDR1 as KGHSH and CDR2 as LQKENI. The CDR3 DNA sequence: TGTGCCAGCTCACCACCTTCGGGGCAGCCCCAGCATTTT. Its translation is CASSPPSGQPQHF.

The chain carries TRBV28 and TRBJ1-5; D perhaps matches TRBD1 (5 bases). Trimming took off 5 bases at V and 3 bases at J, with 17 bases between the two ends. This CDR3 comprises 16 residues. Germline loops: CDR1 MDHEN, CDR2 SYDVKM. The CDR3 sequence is CASSARGEGNNQPQHF. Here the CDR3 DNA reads TGTGCCAGCAGTGCTAGAGGGGAGGGGAACAATCAGCCCCAGCATTTT.

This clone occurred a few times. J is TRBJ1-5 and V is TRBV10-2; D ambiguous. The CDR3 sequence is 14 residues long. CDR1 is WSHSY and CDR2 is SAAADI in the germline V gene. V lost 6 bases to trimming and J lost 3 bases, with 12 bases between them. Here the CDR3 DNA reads TGCGCCAGCAGCGGTTCGGGGATCAATCAGCCCCAGCATTTT. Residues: CASSGSGINQPQHF.

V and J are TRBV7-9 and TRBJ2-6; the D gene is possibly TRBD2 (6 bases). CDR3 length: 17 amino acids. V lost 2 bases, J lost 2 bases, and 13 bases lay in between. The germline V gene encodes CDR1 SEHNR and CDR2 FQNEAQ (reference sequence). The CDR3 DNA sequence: TGTGCCAGCAGCTTAAGCGGGTCCCGGGCTGGGGCCAACGTCCTGACTTTC. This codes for CASSLSGSRAGANVLTF.

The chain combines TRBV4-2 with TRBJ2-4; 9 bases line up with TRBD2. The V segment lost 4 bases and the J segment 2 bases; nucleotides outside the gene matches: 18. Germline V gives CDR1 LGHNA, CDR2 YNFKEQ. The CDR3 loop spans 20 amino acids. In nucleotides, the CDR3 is TGTGCCAGCAGCCTCGACCCTCCAGGGCGGGGGGGCGCGTCCAAAAACATTCAGTACTTC. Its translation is CASSLDPPGRGGASKNIQYF.

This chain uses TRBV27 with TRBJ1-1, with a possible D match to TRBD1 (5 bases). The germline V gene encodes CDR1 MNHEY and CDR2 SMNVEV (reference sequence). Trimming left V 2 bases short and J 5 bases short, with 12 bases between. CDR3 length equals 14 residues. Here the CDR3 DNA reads TGTGCCAGCAGTTTAACGGGGGGAGGAACTGAAGCTTTCTTT. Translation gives CASSLTGGGTEAFF.

The CDR3 nucleotides are TGCGCCAGCAGCCAAGGGGCAGACACGACCTACGAGCAGTACTTC. It is translated as CASSQGADTTYEQYF. This sequence joins TRBV4-3 and TRBJ2-7, with D unresolved. The germline V gene encodes CDR1 LGHNA and CDR2 YSLEER. The CDR3 consists of 15 residues. The ends were cut back, 1 base at V and 2 bases at J, with 12 bases in the middle.

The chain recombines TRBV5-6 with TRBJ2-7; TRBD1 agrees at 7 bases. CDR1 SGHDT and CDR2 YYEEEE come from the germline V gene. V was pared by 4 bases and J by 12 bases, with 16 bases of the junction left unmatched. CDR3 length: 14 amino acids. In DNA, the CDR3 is TGTGCCAGCAGCCAAACCACAGGGGCCGGATGGTCGTACTTC. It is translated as CASSQTTGAGWSYF. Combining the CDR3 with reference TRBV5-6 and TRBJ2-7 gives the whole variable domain DAGVTQSPTHLIKTRGQQVTLRCSPKSGHDTVSWYQQALGQGPQFIFQYYEEEERQRGNFPDRFSGHQFPNYSSELNVNALLLGDSALYLCASSQTTGAGWSYFGPGTRLTVT.

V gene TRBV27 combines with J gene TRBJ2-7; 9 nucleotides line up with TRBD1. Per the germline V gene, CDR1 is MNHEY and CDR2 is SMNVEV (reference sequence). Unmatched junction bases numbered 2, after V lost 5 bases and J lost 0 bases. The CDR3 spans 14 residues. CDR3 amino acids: CASSIQGASYEQYF. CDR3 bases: TGTGCCAGCAGTATACAGGGGGCCTCCTACGAGCAGTACTTC.

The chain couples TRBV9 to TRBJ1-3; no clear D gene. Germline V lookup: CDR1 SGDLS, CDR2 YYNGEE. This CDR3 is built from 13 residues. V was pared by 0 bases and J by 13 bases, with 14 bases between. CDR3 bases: TGTGCCAGCAGCGTAGCGGAGGGTCGGTATATATATTTT. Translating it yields CASSVAEGRYIYF.

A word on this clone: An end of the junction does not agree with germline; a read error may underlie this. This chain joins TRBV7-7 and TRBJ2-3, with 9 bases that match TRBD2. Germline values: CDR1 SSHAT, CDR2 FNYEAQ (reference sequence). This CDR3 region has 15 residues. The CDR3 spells CASSLAGASTDTQYF. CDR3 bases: TGTGCTAGCAGCTTAGCGGGGGCAAGCACAGATACGCAGTATTTT.

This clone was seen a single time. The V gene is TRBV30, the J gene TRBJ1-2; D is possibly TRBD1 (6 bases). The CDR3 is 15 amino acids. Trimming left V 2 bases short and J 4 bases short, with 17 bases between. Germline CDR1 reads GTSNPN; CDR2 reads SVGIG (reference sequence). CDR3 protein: CAWSLTGKDIYGYTF. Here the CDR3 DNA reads TGTGCCTGGAGTCTCACAGGGAAAGATATCTATGGCTACACCTTC. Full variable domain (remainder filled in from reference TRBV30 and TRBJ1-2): SQTIHQWPATLVQPVGSPLSLECTVEGTSNPNLYWYRQAAGRGLQLLFYSVGIGQISSEVPQNLSASRPQDRQFILSSKKLLLSDSGFYLCAWSLTGKDIYGYTFGSGTRLTVV.